The 14 T cell receptor beta chains listed next were all sequenced from one sample in a study of breast tumors, draining lymph nodes, adjacent tissues. Via MiXCR, TCRdb re-called the multiplex PCR reads, giving one row per CDR3 protein. The data contain 180,000 or so distinct CDR3 sequences, roughly a third of them seen just once; the ten biggest clones take up about 3.7%. Samples came from axillary lymph nodes draining the breast cancer. Specimen: axillary lymph node tissue. The receptor set was obtained from a female donor with breast cancer. Some clones in this sample may be carry-over from other donors' samples.

In this sample, this clonotype turned up many times. The J gene is TRBJ2-7, the V gene TRBV4-2, with 10 bases matching TRBD1. The trim removed 5 bases at V and 6 bases at J, leaving 13 bases unmatched. The germline gives CDR1 LGHNA, CDR2 YNFKEQ. The CDR3 has 16 residues. In DNA, the CDR3 is TGTGCCAGCAGCTACCGGACAGGGGGGAGGATTGGCGAGCAGTACTTC. It yields the protein CASSYRTGGRIGEQYF.

At least ten counts were recorded for this clonotype. V usage is TRBV7-6 and J usage is TRBJ2-1; TRBD2 agrees at 9 bases. V dropped 5 bases and J dropped 6; count of bases not matched to a gene: 14. Germline V CDR1 and CDR2: SGHVS, FNYEAQ. The CDR3 contains 17 residues. Here the CDR3 reads CASSVGPLASGTNEQFF. CDR3 sequence (DNA): TGTGCCAGCAGCGTCGGGCCCCTGGCTAGCGGGACCAATGAGCAGTTCTTC. The whole variable domain, remainder taken from reference TRBV7-6 and TRBJ2-1, is GAGVSQSPRYKVTKRGQDVALRCDPISGHVSLYWYRQALGQGPEFLTYFNYEAQQDKSGLPNDRFSAERPEGSISTLTIQRTEQRDSAMYRCASSVGPLASGTNEQFFGPGTRLTVL.

The table lists this clonotype with many counts. V is TRBV30 and J is TRBJ2-7; TRBD2 might be the D (6 bases). The V gene's germline CDR1 is GTSNPN and CDR2 SVGIG (reference sequence). The CDR3 spans 11 residues. Trimming removed 4 bases at V and 7 bases at J, with 11 bases between. DNA of the CDR3: TGTGCCTGGACAGCAGGGACTGAGCAGTACTTC. Residues: CAWTAGTEQYF.

J is TRBJ2-7 and V is TRBV9, with TRBD2 matching 11 bases. This CDR3 region has 18 residues. Germline CDR1 and CDR2: SGDLS and YYNGEE. J was trimmed by 2 bases and V by 4 bases; bases with no gene match: 14. CDR3 sequence: CASSPTPLGTSGTYEQYF. CDR3 DNA sequence: TGTGCCAGCAGCCCTACACCCCTGGGGACTAGCGGAACCTACGAGCAGTACTTC.

This clonotype was recorded many times. The chain links TRBV5-1 to TRBJ2-2; the D gene is possibly TRBD1 (7 bases). The germline gives CDR1 SGHRS, CDR2 YFSETQ. The ends were cut back, 0 bases at V and 6 bases at J, with 12 bases in the middle. The CDR3 has 15 amino acids. The CDR3 region is CASSLDAGGSGELFF. The CDR3 nucleotides are TGCGCCAGCAGCTTGGACGCAGGGGGGTCCGGGGAGCTGTTTTTT.

Comments on this clonotype: A junction end diverges from the germline sequence, so it may reflect a read error. The J gene is TRBJ2-7, the V gene TRBV10-2; 8 positions match TRBD1. The germline V gene encodes CDR1 WSHSY and CDR2 SAAADI. The CDR3 is 14 residues long. In DNA form, the CDR3 reads TGCGTCAGCGGTGACCAGATGACAGGGGACGAGCAGTACTTC. Translation gives CVSGDQMTGDEQYF.

This clonotype showed up many times. This chain's CDR3 is CASSQDSLEQYF. In nucleotides, the CDR3 is TGTGCCAGCAGCCAAGACAGCCTCGAGCAGTACTTC. The chain is built from TRBV5-4 and TRBJ2-7; TRBD1 is a possible D gene (5 bases). The CDR3 has 12 residues. Trimming took off 4 bases at V and 6 bases at J, with 11 bases between the two ends. Germline CDR1 is SGHNT and CDR2 is YYREEE (reference sequence).

This clonotype showed up many times. CDR3 nucleotide sequence: TGTGCCAGCAGCTCGGAATCAGATACGCAGTATTTT. It yields the protein CASSSESDTQYF. V and J are TRBV7-3 and TRBJ2-3; D unclear. The germline V gene has CDR1 SGHTA and CDR2 FQGTGA. The CDR3 extends over 12 amino acids. V lost 4 bases and J lost 4, with 6 bases in between.

This clonotype was observed at least ten times. The chain employs TRBV28 and TRBJ2-7, with 9 bases lining up with TRBD2. Germline CDR1 MDHEN, CDR2 SYDVKM. The CDR3 is made up of 14 amino acids. The V gene end was trimmed by 6 bases and the J gene end by 1 base; junction bases not matched to a gene: 4. CDR3 sequence: CASRGTSPSYEQYF. Written as DNA, the CDR3 is TGTGCCAGCAGAGGGACTAGCCCATCCTACGAGCAGTACTTC.

Comments on this clonotype: A read error may explain this, as a much larger clone is one base away. The V call is TRBV20-1, the J call TRBJ2-7; no definite D call. This CDR3 is built from 14 residues. In germline, CDR1 is DFQATT, CDR2 SNEGSKA (reference sequence). V lost 0 bases and J 6 bases, leaving 15 bases between the germline ends. CDR3 DNA: TGCAGTGCTAGAGATAAGGGAAGGGTCTCCGAGCAGTACTTC. It codes for CSARDKGRVSEQYF.

This clonotype has at least ten counts. The V gene is TRBV30, the J gene TRBJ1-4; the D gene is possibly TRBD1 (5 bases). The germline V gene encodes CDR1 GTSNPN and CDR2 SVGIG (reference sequence). The V end was cut by 3 bases, the J end by 0 bases, with 8 bases between. The CDR3 totals 14 residues. In DNA form, the CDR3 reads TGTGCCTGGAGCGGGGGGGCAACTAATGAAAAACTGTTTTTT. This sequence encodes CAWSGGATNEKLFF.

This clonotype showed up many times. The rearrangement joins TRBV5-1 to TRBJ2-7, with TRBD1 matching over 8 bases. Germline V lookup: CDR1 SGHRS, CDR2 YFSETQ. J was trimmed by 7 bases and V by 4 bases; bases with no gene match: 10. The CDR3 is made up of 14 amino acids. CDR3 coding DNA: TGCGCCAGCAGCCCTGGACAGGGCCCTGGGGAGCAGTACTTC. As protein: CASSPGQGPGEQYF.

This clonotype was recorded at least ten times. V is TRBV9 and J is TRBJ1-3, with D perhaps matching TRBD1 (5 bases). Germline loops: CDR1 SGDLS, CDR2 YYNGEE. The V gene lost 4 bases and the J gene lost 0 bases, with 14 bases spanning the gap. CDR3 length: 16 amino acids. This chain's CDR3 is CASSPRDLRSGNTIYF. For the CDR3, the DNA is TGTGCCAGCAGCCCGAGGGACTTACGCTCTGGAAACACCATATATTTT.

This clonotype was counted ten times or more. The chain employs TRBV19 and TRBJ2-3; no clear D. V lost 4 bases and J lost 0, with 11 bases in between. The CDR3 consists of 15 residues. Germline V CDR1 and CDR2: LNHDA, SQIVND (reference sequence). CDR3 sequence reads: CASSKGATSTDTQYF. CDR3 nucleotide sequence: TGTGCCAGTAGTAAGGGCGCCACTAGCACAGATACGCAGTATTTT.